This entry lists 29 T cell receptor beta chains sequenced from one sample in a study of siplizumab effects on memory and regulatory T cells (dated by TCRdb to about 2019). Library generation was performed with the immunoSEQ multiplex PCR assay. Drawn from immuneACCESS, this table holds only the in-frame rearrangements with V and J called that TCRdb kept. Clones are partly lost; checked studies trace under half to an unresolved V gene and leave the rest unexplained. In all, the sample holds 98,000 or so clones, and over 90% of those were seen once. Jointly, the top ten make up 0.55% to 0.8% of the sample. The sequenced sample consisted of Tregs sorted from blood. The receptors shown here come from a human donor in good health.

The chain joins TRBV10-2 to TRBJ2-2; D not certain. Trimming took 6 bases from V and 5 from J, leaving 4 bases between them. The CDR3 consists of 11 residues. CDR1 is WSHSY and CDR2 is SAAADI in the germline V gene. The CDR3 DNA reads as TGCGCCAGCAGGGGGACCGGGGAGCTGTTTTTT. This encodes CASRGTGELFF.

This chain connects TRBV4-3 to TRBJ1-1; the D is unclear. CDR3 length: 14 residues. In germline, CDR1 is LGHNA, CDR2 YSLEER. The germline V and J ends were trimmed by 0 bases and 0 bases, with 5 bases remaining between them. The CDR3, as DNA: TGCGCCAGCAGCCAAGAGCAGGTGAACACTGAAGCTTTCTTT. As protein: CASSQEQVNTEAFF.

The chain is built from TRBV6-4 and TRBJ2-1; the D call may be TRBD1 or TRBD2 (5 bases each). The CDR3 has 15 amino acids. V lost 9 bases, J lost 0 bases, and 15 bases lay in between. The germline V gene has CDR1 MRHNA and CDR2 SNTAGT. CDR3 sequence reads: CARRGESSSYNEQFF. The CDR3 coding sequence is TGTGCCAGAAGGGGAGAGTCAAGCTCCTACAATGAGCAGTTCTTC.

CDR3 bases: TGTGCCAGCAGCTTGGTCCAGGGGACAGATACGCAGTATTTT. Encoded protein: CASSLVQGTDTQYF. The V call is TRBV5-4, the J call TRBJ2-3; D perhaps matches TRBD1 (6 bases). The germline V gene encodes CDR1 SGHNT and CDR2 YYREEE (reference sequence). Deletions cut 0 bases from V and 3 bases from J, with 8 bases between. The CDR3 consists of 14 residues. The entire variable domain, with the rest obtained from reference TRBV5-4 and TRBJ2-3, is as follows: ETGVTQSPTHLIKTRGQQVTLRCSSQSGHNTVSWYQQALGQGPQFIFQYYREEENGRGNFPPRFSGLQFPNYSSELNVNALELDDSALYLCASSLVQGTDTQYFGPGTRLTVL.

The CDR3 protein is CASTEIPINTEAFF. The CDR3 DNA follows: TGTGCCAGCACGGAAATCCCGATTAACACTGAAGCTTTCTTT. The rearrangement uses TRBV6-1 and TRBJ1-1; D is unresolved. CDR1 is MNHNS, CDR2 SASEGT, per germline. V was trimmed by 7 bases and J by 2 bases, leaving 14 bases between them. The CDR3 is 14 residues long.

The rearrangement joins TRBV7-9 to TRBJ2-7; D remains unclear. The CDR3 totals 11 residues. V lost 0 bases to trimming and J lost 5 bases, with 2 bases between them. Germline V gives CDR1 SEHNR, CDR2 FQNEAQ (reference sequence). DNA of the CDR3: TGTGCCAGCAGCTTAGCGGACGAGCAGTACTTC. Translated, it gives CASSLADEQYF.

This clone has at least ten counts. The chain employs TRBV27 and TRBJ2-7; 8 bases are shared with TRBD1. The CDR3 contains 16 residues. The V and J ends lost 5 bases and 4 bases, in that order; junction bases with no gene match: 13. The V gene's germline CDR1 is MNHEY and CDR2 SMNVEV (reference sequence). The CDR3 DNA reads TGTGCCAGCAGTACCAGGACAGGGAAAAATATATACGAGCAGTACTTC. Translated: CASSTRTGKNIYEQYF.

The chain carries TRBV6-6 and TRBJ2-1; 8 bases agree with TRBD2. J was trimmed by 7 bases and V by 8 bases; bases with no gene match: 13. This CDR3 spans 15 amino acids. Germline CDR1 and CDR2: MNHNY and SVGAGI (reference sequence). CDR3 nucleotides: TGTGCCAGCTTTCTAACGGGAGGGCCAACAAATGAGCAGTTCTTC. This encodes CASFLTGGPTNEQFF.

The rearrangement joins TRBV5-1 to TRBJ1-2; D is unresolved. This CDR3 has 17 amino acids. CDR1 and CDR2 (germline): SGHRS, YFSETQ. V lost 4 bases and J lost 2, with 21 bases in between. Here the CDR3 reads CASSKDVSGSRNYGYTF. Here the CDR3 DNA reads TGCGCCAGCAGCAAGGATGTATCGGGGTCTCGGAACTATGGCTACACCTTC.

This chain links TRBV30 with TRBJ1-1, with D unresolved. This CDR3 has 15 residues. Germline lookup yields CDR1 GTSNPN and CDR2 SVGIG (reference sequence). V was pared by 0 bases and J by 0 bases, with 11 bases between. The CDR3 bases are TGTGCCTGGAGTGTAAGTAGTCCGATGAACACTGAAGCTTTCTTT. Amino acids: CAWSVSSPMNTEAFF.

J is TRBJ1-1 and V is TRBV29-1; D is unclear. The CDR3 length is 12 residues. CDR1 is SQVTM and CDR2 is ANQGSEA in the germline V gene. Trimming removed 5 bases from V and 2 bases from J, with 9 bases in between. CDR3 nucleotide sequence: TGCAGCGTTTCTAAGGGAAACACTGAAGCTTTCTTT. This translates into CSVSKGNTEAFF.

V gene TRBV25-1 combines with J gene TRBJ1-6; 7 positions agree with TRBD1. There are 16 residues in the CDR3. Germline CDR1 and CDR2: MGHDK and SYGVNS. Trimming at V came to 3 bases and at J to 5 bases, leaving 7 bases not matched to a gene. As DNA, the CDR3 is TGTGCCAGCAGTGATCGCAGGGGGGTCGATAATTCACCCCTCCACTTT. It encodes CASSDRRGVDNSPLHF.

The chain is built from TRBV4-1 and TRBJ2-5; possible D gene TRBD1, 5 bases. Germline CDR1 is MGHRA and CDR2 is YSYEKL. This CDR3 has 15 residues. The germline V and J ends were trimmed by 2 bases and 2 bases, with 12 bases remaining between them. CDR3 amino acids: CASSQISQGQETQYF. In DNA form, the CDR3 reads TGCGCCAGCAGCCAAATATCCCAGGGACAAGAGACCCAGTACTTC.

The chain has TRBV19 and TRBJ2-2; 8 bases are a match to TRBD1. CDR1 is LNHDA and CDR2 is SQIVND in the germline V gene (reference sequence). The CDR3 loop spans 14 amino acids. V shed 8 bases and J 5 bases; nucleotides not matched to a gene: 7. CDR3 amino acids: CASLRTGWTGELFF. CDR3 DNA sequence: TGTGCCAGTTTGCGGACAGGGTGGACCGGGGAGCTGTTTTTT.

This chain connects TRBV7-9 to TRBJ2-7; D gene uncertain. CDR3 length: 14 amino acids. The V gene lost 3 bases and the J gene lost 0 bases, with 9 bases spanning the gap. Germline CDR1 and CDR2: SEHNR and FQNEAQ (reference sequence). CDR3 bases: TGTGCCAGCAGCTTCGTCGGAATCTCCTACGAGCAGTACTTC. Translation: CASSFVGISYEQYF.

In its sample, this clone was seen a few times. The chain links TRBV6-1 to TRBJ2-6; D is undetermined. V lost 7 bases and J 0 bases, leaving 10 bases between the germline ends. This CDR3 is 15 amino acids long. Germline-derived CDR1 and CDR2 are MNHNS and SASEGT. CDR3 sequence (DNA): TGTGCCAGCACAGACTTCTACTCTGGGGCCAACGTCCTGACTTTC. Amino acid sequence: CASTDFYSGANVLTF.

This chain joins TRBV25-1 and TRBJ1-4, with D unresolved. Germline lookup yields CDR1 MGHDK and CDR2 SYGVNS. Trimming cost V 4 bases and J 5 bases, with 14 bases left between them. This CDR3 region has 15 residues. The DNA of the CDR3 is TGTGCCAGCAGTGGCTCCGGGCAAGGGAATGAAAAACTGTTTTTT. Translated: CASSGSGQGNEKLFF.

The CDR3 region is CASKAGAGEQYF. The CDR3 bases are TGCGCCAGCAAGGCAGGGGCGGGGGAGCAGTACTTC. The chain combines TRBV5-1 with TRBJ2-5, with a weak D call TRBD2 (7 bases). Trimming pared 6 bases from V and 11 bases from J, leaving 17 bases between. Germline loops: CDR1 SGHRS, CDR2 YFSETQ. There are 12 residues in the CDR3.

The rearrangement uses TRBV7-8 and TRBJ2-4; possible D gene TRBD2, 6 bases. The V and J ends lost 5 bases and 1 base respectively, with 9 bases between them. The CDR3 extends over 14 amino acids. The germline V gene has CDR1 SGHVS and CDR2 FQNEAQ. CDR3 DNA: TGTGCCAGCAGCCGGGCGGGGGCCAAAAACATTCAGTACTTC. Translation: CASSRAGAKNIQYF.

This chain connects TRBV6-1 to TRBJ2-7; 9 bases agree with TRBD2. The CDR3 length is 13 residues. J lost 5 bases, V lost 6 bases, and 5 bases had no gene match. Germline V gene data show CDR1 as MNHNS and CDR2 as SASEGT. The CDR3 is CASRRGLAHEQYF. DNA of the CDR3: TGTGCCAGCAGGAGGGGACTAGCCCACGAGCAGTACTTC.

The rearrangement links TRBV2 to TRBJ2-7; D is undetermined. The CDR3 covers 13 residues. The V gene's germline CDR1 is SNHLY and CDR2 FYNNEI. The V end lost 1 base, the J end lost 2 bases, and 6 bases lay between the germline ends. The CDR3 sequence is CASSEGNAYEQYF. CDR3 nucleotide sequence: TGTGCCAGCAGTGAAGGTAATGCCTACGAGCAGTACTTC.

V gene TRBV18 combines with J gene TRBJ2-1; D remains unclear. CDR1 and CDR2 (germline): KGHSH, LQKENI. The V gene lost 2 bases and the J gene lost 6 bases, with 5 bases spanning the gap. The length of the CDR3 is 12 residues. The CDR3 bases are TGTGCCAGCTCACCAGGTCGCAATGAGCAGTTCTTC. Translating gives CASSPGRNEQFF.

The gene calls are TRBV7-9 and TRBJ1-1, with D perhaps TRBD1 (5 bases). This CDR3 has 11 residues. Germline V CDR1 and CDR2: SEHNR, FQNEAQ (reference sequence). The CDR3 reads CAIIREAEAFF. CDR3 nucleotide sequence: TGTGCGATCATCAGGGAGGCTGAAGCTTTCTTT.

The chain joins TRBV30 to TRBJ2-1; the match to TRBD2 covers 12 bases. CDR1 and CDR2 (germline): GTSNPN, SVGIG (reference sequence). There are 17 residues in the CDR3. V lost 3 bases, J lost 2 bases, and 8 bases stayed unmatched. CDR3: CAWRRLAGVATYNEQFF. Here the CDR3 DNA reads TGTGCCTGGAGGAGACTAGCGGGAGTCGCAACCTACAATGAGCAGTTCTTC.

This chain links TRBV9 with TRBJ2-2, with D possibly matching TRBD2 (6 bases). The CDR3 spans 15 residues. Germline CDR1 is SGDLS and CDR2 is YYNGEE. Trimming stripped 0 bases from V and 1 base from J, with 7 bases between. This CDR3 reads CASSVVGGNTGELFF. The CDR3 nucleotides are TGTGCCAGCAGCGTAGTGGGGGGGAACACCGGGGAGCTGTTTTTT. Looking up the rest from reference TRBV9 and TRBJ2-2 gives the full variable domain: DSGVTQTPKHLITATGQRVTLRCSPRSGDLSVYWYQQSLDQGLQFLIQYYNGEERAKGNILERFSAQQFPDLHSELNLSSLELGDSALYFCASSVVGGNTGELFFGEGSRLTVL.

The rearrangement uses TRBV4-2 and TRBJ2-1; 12 bases line up with TRBD2. With 2 bases clipped from V and 8 bases from J, the junction kept 4 bases outside the gene matches. Germline V CDR1 and CDR2: LGHNA, YNFKEQ. The CDR3 runs to 15 residues. The CDR3 DNA is TGTGCCAGCAGCCAACCGACTAGCGGGAGAGATGAGCAGTTCTTC. This sequence encodes CASSQPTSGRDEQFF.

The rearrangement uses TRBV7-8 and TRBJ2-1, with 8 bases identical to TRBD2. Germline CDR1 reads SGHVS; CDR2 reads FQNEAQ. V shed 1 base, J shed 9 bases, and the junction held 5 bases outside the gene matches. CDR3 length equals 14 residues. This CDR3 is CASSLVAGSSEQFF. The CDR3 bases are TGTGCCAGCAGCTTAGTAGCGGGAAGTAGTGAGCAGTTCTTC.

This chain uses TRBV10-3 with TRBJ1-1; 8 bases map to TRBD1. The V gene end was trimmed by 6 bases and the J gene end by 6 bases; junction bases not matched to a gene: 9. Germline V lookup: CDR1 ENHRY, CDR2 SYGVKD. The CDR3 has 14 residues. Written as DNA, the CDR3 is TGTGCCATCAGCGGAGACAGGGGCGGTGCTGAAGCTTTCTTT. Translation: CAISGDRGGAEAFF.

The chain uses TRBV5-1 and TRBJ2-1; TRBD1 aligns across 9 bases. CDR1 SGHRS and CDR2 YFSETQ come from the germline V gene. The V segment lost 4 bases and the J segment 9 bases; nucleotides outside the gene matches: 17. The CDR3 has 17 residues. Here the CDR3 DNA reads TGCGCCAGCAGCCTTGAAACAGGGGGCGGAAGGTGGAGTGAGCAGTTCTTC. This translates into CASSLETGGGRWSEQFF.